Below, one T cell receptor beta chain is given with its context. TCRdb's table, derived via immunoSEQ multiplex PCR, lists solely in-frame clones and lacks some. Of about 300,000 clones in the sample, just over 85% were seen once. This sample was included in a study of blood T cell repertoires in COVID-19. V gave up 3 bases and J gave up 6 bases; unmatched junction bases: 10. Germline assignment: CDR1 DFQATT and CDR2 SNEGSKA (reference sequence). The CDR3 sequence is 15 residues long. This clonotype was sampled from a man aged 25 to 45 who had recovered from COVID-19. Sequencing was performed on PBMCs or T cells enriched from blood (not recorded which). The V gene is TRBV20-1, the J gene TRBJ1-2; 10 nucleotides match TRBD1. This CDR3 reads CSASALGQGGDGYTF. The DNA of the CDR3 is TGCAGTGCTAGTGCTTTAGGACAGGGGGGCGATGGCTACACCTTC.